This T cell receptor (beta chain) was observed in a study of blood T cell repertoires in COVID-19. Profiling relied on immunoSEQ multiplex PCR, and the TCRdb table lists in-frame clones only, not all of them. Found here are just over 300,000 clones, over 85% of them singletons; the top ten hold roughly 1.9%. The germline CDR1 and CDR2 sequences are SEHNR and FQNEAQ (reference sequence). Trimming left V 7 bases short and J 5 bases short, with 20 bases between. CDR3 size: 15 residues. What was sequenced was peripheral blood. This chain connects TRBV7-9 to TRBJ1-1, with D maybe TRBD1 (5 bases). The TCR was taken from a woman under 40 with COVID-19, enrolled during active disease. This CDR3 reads CASIGEGRRWTEAFF. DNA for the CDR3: TGTGCCAGCATTGGGGAGGGACGCCGGTGGACTGAAGCTTTCTTT.